This TCR beta chain comes out of a study of cytomegalovirus exposure and HLA in healthy donors. General observations from the study: Sequencing depth across donors, presence/absence analyses assumed, was roughly uniform. In vitro checks showed that three CMV-associated chains really do target CMV antigens.

As for this clone: Its antigen is unidentified.

Primers: 60 Vbeta forward and 13 Jbeta reverse. Sequenced by immunoSEQ multiplex PCR; TCRdb stores in-frame clones only, minus some. The data contain fewer than 200,000 clones, approximately 70% of them seen just once; the ten biggest clones take up approximately 1.8%. This TCR derives from a woman in her thirties in good health and CMV-seronegative. Sequencing was carried out using PBMCs.

The chain's CDR3 is CASAPGQGAYEQYF. The CDR3 coding sequence is TGTGCCAGTGCCCCGGGACAGGGAGCCTACGAGCAGTACTTC. This rearrangement joins TRBV19 to TRBJ2-7; TRBD1 aligns across 9 bases. This CDR3 spans 14 amino acids. Germline CDR1 and CDR2: LNHDA and SQIVND (reference sequence). V lost 8 bases to trimming and J lost 2 bases; unmatched junction nucleotides: 7.